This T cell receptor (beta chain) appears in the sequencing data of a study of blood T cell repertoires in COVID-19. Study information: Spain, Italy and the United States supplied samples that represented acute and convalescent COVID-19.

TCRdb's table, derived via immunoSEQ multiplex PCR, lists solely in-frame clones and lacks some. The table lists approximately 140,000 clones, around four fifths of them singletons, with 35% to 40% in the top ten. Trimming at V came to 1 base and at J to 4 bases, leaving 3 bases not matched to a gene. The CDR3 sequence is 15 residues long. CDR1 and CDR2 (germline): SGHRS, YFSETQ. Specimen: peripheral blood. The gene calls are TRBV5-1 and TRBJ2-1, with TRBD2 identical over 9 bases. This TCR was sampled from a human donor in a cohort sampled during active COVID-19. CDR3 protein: CASSLSSGGYNEQFF. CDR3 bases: TGCGCCAGCAGCTTGAGTAGCGGGGGTTACAATGAGCAGTTCTTC.